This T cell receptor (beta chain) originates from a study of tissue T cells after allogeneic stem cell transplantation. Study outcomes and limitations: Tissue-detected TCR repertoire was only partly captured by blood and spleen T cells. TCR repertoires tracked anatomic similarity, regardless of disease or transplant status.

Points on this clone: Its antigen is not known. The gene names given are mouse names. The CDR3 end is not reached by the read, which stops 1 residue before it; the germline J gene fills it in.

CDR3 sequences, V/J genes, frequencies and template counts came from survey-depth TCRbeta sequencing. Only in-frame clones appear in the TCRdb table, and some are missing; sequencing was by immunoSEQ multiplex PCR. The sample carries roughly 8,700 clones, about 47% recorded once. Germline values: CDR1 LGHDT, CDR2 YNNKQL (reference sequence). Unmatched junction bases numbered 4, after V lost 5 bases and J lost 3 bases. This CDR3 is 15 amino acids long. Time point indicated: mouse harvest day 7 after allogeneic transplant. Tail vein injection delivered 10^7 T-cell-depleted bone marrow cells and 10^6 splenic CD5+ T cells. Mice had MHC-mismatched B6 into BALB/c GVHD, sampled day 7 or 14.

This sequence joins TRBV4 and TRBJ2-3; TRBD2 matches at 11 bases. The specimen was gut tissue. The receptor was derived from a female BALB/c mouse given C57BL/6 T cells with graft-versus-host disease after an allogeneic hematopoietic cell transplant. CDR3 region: CASSPLGGRAETLYF. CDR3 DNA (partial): TGTGCCAGCAGCCCACTGGGGGGGCGGGCAGAAACGCTGTAT. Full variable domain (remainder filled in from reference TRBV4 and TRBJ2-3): ETAVFQTPNYHVTQVGNEVSFNCKQTLGHDTMYWYKQDSKKLLKIMFSYNNKQLIVNETVPRRFSPQSSDKAHLNLRIKSVEPEDSAVYLCASSPLGGRAETLYFGSGTRLTVL.